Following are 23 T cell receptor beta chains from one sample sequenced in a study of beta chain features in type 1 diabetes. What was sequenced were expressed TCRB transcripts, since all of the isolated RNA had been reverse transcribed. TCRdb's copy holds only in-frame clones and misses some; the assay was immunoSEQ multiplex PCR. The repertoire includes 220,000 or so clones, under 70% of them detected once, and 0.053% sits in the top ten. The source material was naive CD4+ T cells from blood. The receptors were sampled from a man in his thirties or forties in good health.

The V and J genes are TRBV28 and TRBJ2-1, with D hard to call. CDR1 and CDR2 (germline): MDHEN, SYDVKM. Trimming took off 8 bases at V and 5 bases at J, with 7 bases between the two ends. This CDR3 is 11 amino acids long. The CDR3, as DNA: TGTGCCAGCGAGCGACACAATGAGCAGTTCTTC. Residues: CASERHNEQFF.

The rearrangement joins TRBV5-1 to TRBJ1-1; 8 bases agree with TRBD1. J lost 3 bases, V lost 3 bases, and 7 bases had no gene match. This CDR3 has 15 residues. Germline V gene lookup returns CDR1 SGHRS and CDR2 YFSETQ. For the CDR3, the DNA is TGCGCCAGCAGCTCTGGGACAGGATGGGACACTGAAGCTTTCTTT. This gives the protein CASSSGTGWDTEAFF.

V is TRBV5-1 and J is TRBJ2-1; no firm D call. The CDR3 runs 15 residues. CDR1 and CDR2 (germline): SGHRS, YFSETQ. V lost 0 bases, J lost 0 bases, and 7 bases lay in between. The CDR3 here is CASSLGSSSYNEQFF. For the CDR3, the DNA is TGCGCCAGCAGCTTGGGGTCGAGCTCCTACAATGAGCAGTTCTTC.

The CDR3 bases are TGTGCCTGGAGTTTGGTGAGCTCCGGCTACACCTTC. Translated, it gives CAWSLVSSGYTF. The chain is built from TRBV30 and TRBJ1-2, with D uncertain. Germline CDR1 is GTSNPN and CDR2 is SVGIG (reference sequence). V was clipped by 2 bases and J by 8 bases, with 12 bases between them. This CDR3 is 12 amino acids long.

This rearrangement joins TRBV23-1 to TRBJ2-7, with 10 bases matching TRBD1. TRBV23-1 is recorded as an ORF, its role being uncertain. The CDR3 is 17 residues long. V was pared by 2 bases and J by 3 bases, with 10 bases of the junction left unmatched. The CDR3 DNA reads TGCGCCAGCAGTCAAGGGGTTGGGGACAGGGGTTTCTACGAGCAGTACTTC. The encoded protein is CASSQGVGDRGFYEQYF.

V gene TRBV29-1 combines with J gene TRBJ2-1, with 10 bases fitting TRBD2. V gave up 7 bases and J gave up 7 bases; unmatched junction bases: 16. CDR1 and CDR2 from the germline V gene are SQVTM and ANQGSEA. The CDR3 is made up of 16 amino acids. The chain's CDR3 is CSAMSERGGHANEQFF. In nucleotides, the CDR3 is TGCAGCGCCATGAGTGAGCGGGGGGGCCATGCGAATGAGCAGTTCTTC.

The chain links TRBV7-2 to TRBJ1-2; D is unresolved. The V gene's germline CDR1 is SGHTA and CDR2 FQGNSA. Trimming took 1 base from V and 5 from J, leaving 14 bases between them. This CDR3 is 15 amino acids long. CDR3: CASSLDSGAPYGYTF. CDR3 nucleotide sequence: TGTGCCAGCAGCTTAGATTCGGGAGCACCATATGGCTACACCTTC.

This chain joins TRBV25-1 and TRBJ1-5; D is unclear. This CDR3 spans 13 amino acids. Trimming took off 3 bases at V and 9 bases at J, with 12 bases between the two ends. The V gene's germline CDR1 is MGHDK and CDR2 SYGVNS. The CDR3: CASSERTGGPQHF. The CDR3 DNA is TGTGCCAGCAGTGAGCGGACGGGTGGGCCCCAGCATTTT.

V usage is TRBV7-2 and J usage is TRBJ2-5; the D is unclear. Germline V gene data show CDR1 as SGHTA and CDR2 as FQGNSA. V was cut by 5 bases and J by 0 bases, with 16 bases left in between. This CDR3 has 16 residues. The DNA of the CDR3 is TGTGCCAGCAGCCCTCGAGTGGACCTGTACCAAGAGACCCAGTACTTC. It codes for CASSPRVDLYQETQYF.

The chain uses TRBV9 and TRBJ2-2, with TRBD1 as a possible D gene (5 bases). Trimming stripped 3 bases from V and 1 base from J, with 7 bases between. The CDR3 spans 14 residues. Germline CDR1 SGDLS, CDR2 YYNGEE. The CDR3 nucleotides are TGTGCCAGCAGCGAAACAGGGAACACCGGGGAGCTGTTTTTT. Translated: CASSETGNTGELFF.

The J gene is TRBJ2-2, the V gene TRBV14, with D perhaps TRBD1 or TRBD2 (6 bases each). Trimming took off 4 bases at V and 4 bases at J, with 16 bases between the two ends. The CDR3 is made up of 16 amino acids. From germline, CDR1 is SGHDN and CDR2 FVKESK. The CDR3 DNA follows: TGTGCCAGCAGCCTACGCAGGGGAGGCCCCACCGGGGAGCTGTTTTTT. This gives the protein CASSLRRGGPTGELFF.

CDR3 sequence reads: CASSERFVNEQFF. The CDR3 DNA reads as TGTGCCAGCAGCGAGCGGTTCGTAAATGAGCAGTTCTTC. V is TRBV2 and J is TRBJ2-1, with D perhaps TRBD2 (5 bases). Per germline, CDR1 SNHLY and CDR2 FYNNEI. The germline V and J ends were trimmed by 6 bases and 7 bases, with 13 bases remaining between them. There are 13 residues in the CDR3.

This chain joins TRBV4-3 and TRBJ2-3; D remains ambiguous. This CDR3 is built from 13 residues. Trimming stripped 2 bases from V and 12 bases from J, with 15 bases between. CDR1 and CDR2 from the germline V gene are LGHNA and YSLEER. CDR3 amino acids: CASSQLVGPFQYF. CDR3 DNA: TGCGCCAGCAGCCAACTAGTGGGTCCTTTCCAGTATTTT.

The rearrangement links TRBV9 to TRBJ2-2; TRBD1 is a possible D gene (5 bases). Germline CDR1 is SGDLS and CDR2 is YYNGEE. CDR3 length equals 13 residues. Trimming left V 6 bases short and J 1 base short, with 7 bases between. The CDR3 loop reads CASNRRNTGELFF. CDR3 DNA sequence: TGTGCCAGCAACAGGAGGAACACCGGGGAGCTGTTTTTT.

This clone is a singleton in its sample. The CDR3 nucleotides are TGTGCCAGCAGCCAACGGGGAGAGACCCAGTACTTC. This gives the protein CASSQRGETQYF. The rearrangement joins TRBV11-2 to TRBJ2-5, with D maybe TRBD2 (5 bases). The germline V and J ends were trimmed by 5 bases and 4 bases, with 8 bases remaining between them. Germline assignment: CDR1 SGHAT and CDR2 FQNNGV. This CDR3 is 12 amino acids long.

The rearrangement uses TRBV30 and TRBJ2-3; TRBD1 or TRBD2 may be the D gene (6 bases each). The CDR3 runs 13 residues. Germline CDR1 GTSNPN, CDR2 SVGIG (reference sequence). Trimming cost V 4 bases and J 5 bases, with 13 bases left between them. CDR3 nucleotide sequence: TGTGCCTGGAATCGACAGGAGGGAGATACGCAGTATTTT. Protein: CAWNRQEGDTQYF. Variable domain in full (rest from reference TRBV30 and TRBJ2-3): SQTIHQWPATLVQPVGSPLSLECTVEGTSNPNLYWYRQAAGRGLQLLFYSVGIGQISSEVPQNLSASRPQDRQFILSSKKLLLSDSGFYLCAWNRQEGDTQYFGPGTRLTVL.

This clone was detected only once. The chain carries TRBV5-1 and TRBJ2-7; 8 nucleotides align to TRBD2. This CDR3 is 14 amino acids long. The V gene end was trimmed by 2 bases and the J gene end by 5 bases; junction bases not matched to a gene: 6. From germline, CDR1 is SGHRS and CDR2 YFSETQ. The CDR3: CASSLAGATDEQYF. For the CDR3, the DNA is TGCGCCAGCAGCTTAGCGGGAGCAACCGACGAGCAGTACTTC.

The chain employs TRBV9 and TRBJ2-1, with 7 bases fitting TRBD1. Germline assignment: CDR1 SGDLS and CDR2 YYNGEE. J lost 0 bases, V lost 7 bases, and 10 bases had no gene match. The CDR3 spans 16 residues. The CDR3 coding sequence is TGTGCCAGCGCCGGACAGGCCCGAAGCTCCTACAATGAGCAGTTCTTC. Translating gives CASAGQARSSYNEQFF.

The CDR3 DNA reads TGTGCCTGGACCCTCGGACGGGACACTGAAGCTTTCTTT. Encoded protein: CAWTLGRDTEAFF. The rearrangement joins TRBV30 to TRBJ1-1; no clear D. The germline V and J ends were trimmed by 4 bases and 3 bases, with 12 bases remaining between them. Germline V gene lookup returns CDR1 GTSNPN and CDR2 SVGIG (reference sequence). The CDR3 consists of 13 residues. The full variable domain, rest sourced from reference TRBV30 and TRBJ1-1, is SQTIHQWPATLVQPVGSPLSLECTVEGTSNPNLYWYRQAAGRGLQLLFYSVGIGQISSEVPQNLSASRPQDRQFILSSKKLLLSDSGFYLCAWTLGRDTEAFFGQGTRLTVV.

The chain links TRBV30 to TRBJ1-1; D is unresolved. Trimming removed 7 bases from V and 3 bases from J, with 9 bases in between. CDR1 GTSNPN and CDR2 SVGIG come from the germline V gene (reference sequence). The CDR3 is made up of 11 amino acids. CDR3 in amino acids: CASKPDTEAFF. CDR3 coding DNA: TGTGCCTCCAAACCGGACACTGAAGCTTTCTTT.

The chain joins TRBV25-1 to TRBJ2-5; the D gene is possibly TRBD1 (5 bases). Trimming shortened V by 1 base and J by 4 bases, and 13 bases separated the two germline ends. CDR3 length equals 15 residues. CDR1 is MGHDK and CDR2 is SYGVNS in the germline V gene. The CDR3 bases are TGTGCCAGCAGTGAATGGGCAGGGTACGGAGAGACCCAGTACTTC. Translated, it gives CASSEWAGYGETQYF.

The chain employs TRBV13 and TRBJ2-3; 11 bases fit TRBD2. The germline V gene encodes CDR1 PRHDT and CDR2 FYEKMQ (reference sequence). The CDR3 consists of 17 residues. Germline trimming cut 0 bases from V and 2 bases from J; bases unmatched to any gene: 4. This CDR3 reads CASSLGWTSGSTDTQYF. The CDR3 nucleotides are TGTGCCAGCAGCTTAGGCTGGACTAGCGGGTCCACAGATACGCAGTATTTT.

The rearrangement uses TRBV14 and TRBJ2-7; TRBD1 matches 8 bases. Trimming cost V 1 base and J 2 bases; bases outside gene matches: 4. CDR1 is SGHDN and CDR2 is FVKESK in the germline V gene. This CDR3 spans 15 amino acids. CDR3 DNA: TGTGCCAGCAGCCAAGCTGGCAGGGGGCCCTACGAGCAGTACTTC. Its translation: CASSQAGRGPYEQYF.